The entry that follows covers one TCR beta chain sequence. Its antigen is not known. Culturing for 9 to 10 days preceded CD4+ T cell isolation. Participants were vaccinated with two doses of either the BNT162b2 or mRNA-1273 vaccine. This entry belongs to a study of vaccination effects on CD4 cells after COVID-19. As for the study in general: Before sequencing took place, the ViraFEST assay used viral peptide pools to expand antigen-specific CD4+ T cells.

Libraries were prepared by immunoSEQ multiplex PCR; TCRdb keeps only in-frame clonotypes and omits some of them. Counted here are 40,000 or so clones, approximately 77% occurring once; the ten biggest clones make up about 8.6%. The origin of this receptor is a human donor who received a COVID-19 vaccine. The material sequenced was CD4+ T cells from PBMCs cultured without peptide, taken after COVID-19 vaccination.

The CDR3 coding sequence is TGCGCCAGCAGCTTGGGACTAGCGGGAGTCACCGGGGAGCTGTTTTTT. Protein sequence: CASSLGLAGVTGELFF. The rearrangement uses TRBV5-1 and TRBJ2-2; TRBD2 agrees at 12 bases. From germline, CDR1 is SGHRS and CDR2 YFSETQ. CDR3 length: 16 residues. Germline trimming cut 0 bases from V and 4 bases from J; bases unmatched to any gene: 1.